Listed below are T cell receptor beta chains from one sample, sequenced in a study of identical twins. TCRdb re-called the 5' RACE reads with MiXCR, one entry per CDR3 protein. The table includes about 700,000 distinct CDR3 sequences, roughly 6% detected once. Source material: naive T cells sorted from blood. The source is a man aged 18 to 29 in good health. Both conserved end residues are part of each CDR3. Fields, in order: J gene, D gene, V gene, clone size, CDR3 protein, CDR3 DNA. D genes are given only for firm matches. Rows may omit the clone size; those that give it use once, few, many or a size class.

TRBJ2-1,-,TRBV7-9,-,CASSLHPILNEQFF,TGTGCCAGCAGCCTGCACCCGATACTCAATGAGCAGTTCTTC
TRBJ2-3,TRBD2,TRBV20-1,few,CSASSGLAGQDTQYF,TGCAGTGCTAGTTCCGGACTAGCGGGACAAGATACGCAGTATTTT
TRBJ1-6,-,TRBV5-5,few,CASSLEYNSPLHF,TGTGCCAGCAGCTTGGAGTATAATTCACCCCTCCACTTT
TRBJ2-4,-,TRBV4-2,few,CASSPGENIQYF,TGTGCCAGCAGCCCCGGAGAAAACATTCAGTACTTC
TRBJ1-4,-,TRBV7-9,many,CASSLKRGVDNEKLFF,TGTGCCAGCAGCTTAAAGAGGGGTGTGGATAATGAAAAACTGTTTTTT
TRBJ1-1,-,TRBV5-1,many,CASSFWGRRSTEAFF,TGCGCCAGCAGCTTCTGGGGGCGCAGAAGCACTGAAGCTTTCTTT
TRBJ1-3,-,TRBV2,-,CASTLNSGNTIYF,TGTGCCAGCACGCTCAACTCTGGAAACACCATATATTTT
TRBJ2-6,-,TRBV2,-,CASRSLGAGANVLTF,TGTGCCAGCAGATCCCTCGGGGCTGGGGCCAACGTCCTGACTTTC
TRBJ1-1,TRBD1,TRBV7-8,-,CASSPNRAGGIEAFF,TGTGCCAGCAGCCCCAATCGGGCAGGGGGTATTGAAGCTTTCTTT
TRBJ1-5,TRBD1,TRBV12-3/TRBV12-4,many,CASSLGTGAGNQPQHF,TGTGCCAGCAGTCTCGGGACAGGGGCGGGCAATCAGCCCCAGCATTTT
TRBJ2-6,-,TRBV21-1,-,CANTSHLGDSGANVLTF,TGTGCCAATACGTCGCACCTAGGGGACTCTGGGGCCAACGTCCTGACTTTC
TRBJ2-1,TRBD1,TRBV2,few,CASRTPGQGTEQFF,TGTGCCAGCAGGACCCCGGGACAGGGGACTGAGCAGTTCTTC
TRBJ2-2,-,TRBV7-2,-,CASSLSLGRTGELFF,TGTGCCAGCAGCTTAAGTCTGGGGAGGACCGGGGAGCTGTTTTTT
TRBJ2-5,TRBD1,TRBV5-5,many,CASSTDPTGSIETQYF,TGTGCCAGCAGTACAGACCCGACAGGGTCGATTGAGACCCAGTACTTC
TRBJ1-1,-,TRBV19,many,CASSIGRNTEAFF,TGTGCCAGTAGTATAGGGAGGAACACTGAAGCTTTCTTT
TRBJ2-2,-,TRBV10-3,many,CAIQFSNTGELFF,TGTGCCATACAGTTTTCGAACACCGGGGAGCTGTTTTTT
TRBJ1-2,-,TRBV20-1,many,CSAKQGNYGYTF,TGCAGTGCGAAACAGGGAAACTATGGCTACACCTTC
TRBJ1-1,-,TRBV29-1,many,CSARIAVNTEAFF,TGCAGCGCCCGGATCGCAGTCAACACTGAAGCTTTCTTT
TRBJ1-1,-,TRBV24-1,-,CATSDPHTERAFF,TGTGCCACCAGTGATCCACACACAGAAAGAGCTTTCTTT
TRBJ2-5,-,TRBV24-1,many,CATSDPASGNIQETQYF,TGTGCCACCAGTGATCCTGCCAGCGGAAACATCCAAGAGACCCAGTACTTC
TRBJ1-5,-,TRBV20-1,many,CSARVPGRGDQPQHF,TGCAGTGCTAGAGTCCCGGGCAGGGGAGATCAGCCCCAGCATTTT
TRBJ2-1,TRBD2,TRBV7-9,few,CASTLAGVRDEQFF,TGTGCCAGCACCCTAGCGGGAGTTAGGGATGAGCAGTTCTTC
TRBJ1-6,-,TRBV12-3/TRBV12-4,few,CASSFRVGLNSPLHF,TGTGCCAGCAGTTTCCGTGTAGGACTTAATTCACCCCTCCACTTT
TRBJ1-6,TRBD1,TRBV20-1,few,CSALSGTANNSPLHF,TGCAGCGCCCTGTCGGGGACAGCAAATAATTCACCCCTCCACTTT
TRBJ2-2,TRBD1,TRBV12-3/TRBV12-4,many,CASRHDRGRAGELFF,TGTGCCAGCAGGCATGACAGGGGGCGGGCCGGGGAGCTGTTTTTT
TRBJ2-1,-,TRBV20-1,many,CSVPVVVYNEQFF,TGCAGTGTACCCGTCGTCGTGTACAATGAGCAGTTCTTC
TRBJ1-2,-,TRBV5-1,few,CASSLERFYYGYTF,TGCGCCAGCAGCTTGGAACGGTTCTACTATGGCTACACCTTC
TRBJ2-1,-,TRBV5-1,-,CASSFPQGSSYNEQFF,TGCGCCAGCAGCTTTCCACAGGGTAGCTCCTACAATGAGCAGTTCTTC
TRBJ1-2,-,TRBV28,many,CASSPQTSLYGYTF,TGTGCCAGCAGTCCCCAGACGTCCCTCTATGGCTACACCTTC
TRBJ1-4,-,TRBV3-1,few,CASSRSEELFF,TGTGCCAGCAGCCGTTCGGAGGAACTGTTTTTT
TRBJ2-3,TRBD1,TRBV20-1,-,CIASVGTASTDTQYF,TGCATTGCTAGTGTGGGGACAGCTAGCACAGATACGCAGTATTTT
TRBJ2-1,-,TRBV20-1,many,CSARDGRDTFF,TGCAGTGCTAGAGACGGGCGGGACACGTTCTTC